What follows are 18 T cell receptor beta chains derived from one specimen sequenced in a study of tumor and adjacent non-tumor tissue in lung cancer. RNA was extracted from bulk tissue without any cell sorting. The library came from three nested PCR rounds adapted from ARM-PCR protocols. MiXCR was run by TCRdb on the multiplex PCR reads, yielding one entry per CDR3 protein. The data hold about 80,000 distinct CDR3 sequences, with 65% to 75% observed a single time. Sequences were obtained from lung tumor tissue. The receptors originated from a woman between 65 and 79 years old with non-small cell lung cancer.

As concerns this clonotype: Its ends do not fully match the called genes, so a read error is possible. The gene calls are TRBV24-1 and TRBJ2-2; the D gene is possibly TRBD2 (6 bases). Per the germline V gene, CDR1 is KGHDR and CDR2 is SFDVKD. This CDR3 has 17 residues. This CDR3 reads CATGDSRLAGGPGELFF. In DNA form, the CDR3 reads TGTGCCACCGGTGATTCAAGGCTCGCTGGAGGGCCCGGGGAACTGTTTTTT.

Turning to this clonotype: This likely comes from a read error, as the CDR3 has no conserved phenylalanine or tryptophan at its end. V gene TRBV28 combines with J gene TRBJ1-5; no definite D call. Germline loops: CDR1 MDHEN, CDR2 SYDVKM. Deletions cut 7 bases from V and 4 bases from J, with 17 bases between. The CDR3 sequence is 15 residues long. The CDR3 bases are TGTGCCAGCAAGAGGAGGTCCGGGGATAATCAGCCCCAGCATTGT. The encoded protein is CASKRRSGDNQPQHC.

The genes are TRBV7-9 and TRBJ2-3; D not certain. With 4 bases removed from V and 6 bases from J, the gap between germline ends came to 14 bases. CDR3 length: 14 amino acids. Germline values: CDR1 SEHNR, CDR2 FQNEAQ (reference sequence). CDR3 in DNA: TGTGCCAGCAGCTCCCACACAGTGTCGGATACGCAGTATTTT. Translation: CASSSHTVSDTQYF.

About this clonotype: A much bigger clone sits one base away, suggesting this may be a read error. The chain employs TRBV28 and TRBJ1-6; possibly TRBD1 for D (5 bases). CDR3 length: 16 amino acids. Germline loops: CDR1 MDHEN, CDR2 SYDVKM. CDR3 sequence: CTSSPPGAGPYSPLHF. CDR3 sequence (DNA): TGTACCAGCAGCCCCCCCGGGGCAGGGCCTTATTCACCCCTCCACTTT.

This clonotype has a count of ten or more. The chain has TRBV4-1 and TRBJ2-7, with TRBD1 identical over 7 bases. Unmatched junction bases numbered 20, after V lost 1 base and J lost 5 bases. The CDR3 consists of 19 residues. Germline V lookup: CDR1 MGHRA, CDR2 YSYEKL. CDR3: CASSQGNRFGTDGRNEQYF. The CDR3 DNA sequence: TGCGCCAGCAGCCAAGGTAATCGGTTCGGGACAGACGGAAGGAACGAGCAGTACTTC.

J is TRBJ2-7 and V is TRBV5-1, with D perhaps matching TRBD2 (5 bases). The ends were cut back, 3 bases at V and 3 bases at J, with 22 bases in the middle. Germline assignment: CDR1 SGHRS and CDR2 YFSETQ. The CDR3 runs to 17 residues. CDR3 sequence (DNA): TGCGCCAGCAGCTCAACGACGCCGGCTAGCATAGACTACGAGCAGTACTTC. Translation gives CASSSTTPASIDYEQYF.

Comments on this clonotype: A read error may produce the germline difference seen at one junction end. The chain carries TRBV6-6 and TRBJ2-4; 8 nucleotides line up with TRBD2. This CDR3 region has 16 residues. The germline gives CDR1 MNHNY, CDR2 SVGAGI (reference sequence). The DNA for the CDR3 is TGTCCCAGCAATAACGGGAGGGCGGTGGGCAAAAACATTCAGTACTTC. Its protein is CPSNNGRAVGKNIQYF.

The J gene is TRBJ2-5, the V gene TRBV6-5; perhaps D is TRBD1 or TRBD2 (5 bases each). V lost 5 bases, J lost 4 bases, and 17 bases lay in between. The CDR3 covers 15 residues. In germline, CDR1 is MNHEY, CDR2 SVGAGI. The DNA of the CDR3 is TGTGCCAGCAGTCGTACCGGGACCGAGGGAGAGACCCAGTACTTC. Its protein is CASSRTGTEGETQYF.

The J gene is TRBJ2-1, the V gene TRBV6-5; no reliable D call. Germline V lookup: CDR1 MNHEY, CDR2 SVGAGI. The V end lost 2 bases, the J end lost 13 bases, and 15 bases lay between the germline ends. This CDR3 is built from 13 residues. The CDR3 protein is CASSYPNTGGQFF. As DNA, the CDR3 is TGTGCCAGCAGTTACCCGAACACCGGCGGACAGTTCTTC.

V is TRBV6-5 and J is TRBJ2-4; D possibly corresponds to TRBD1 (5 bases). The CDR3 runs 14 residues. The germline V and J ends were trimmed by 2 bases and 9 bases, with 14 bases remaining between them. Germline loops: CDR1 MNHEY, CDR2 SVGAGI. CDR3: CASSYQPEQVIQYF. The DNA for the CDR3 is TGTGCCAGCAGTTACCAGCCGGAACAGGTCATTCAGTACTTC.

Note on this clonotype: The junction and the germline gene differ at one end; a read error may be behind it. This chain links TRBV6-1 with TRBJ2-1; D call uncertain. Germline lookup yields CDR1 MNHNS and CDR2 SASEGT. The CDR3 is made up of 14 amino acids. CDR3: CASSKTWANDEQFF. DNA for the CDR3: TGTGCCAGCAGTAAGACATGGGCGAACGATGAACAGTTCTTC.

At least ten counts were recorded for this clonotype. This sequence joins TRBV30 and TRBJ2-7; 8 nucleotides line up with TRBD1. Germline V gives CDR1 GTSNPN, CDR2 SVGIG (reference sequence). This CDR3 has 12 residues. Trimming took 4 bases from V and 3 from J; bases not matched to a gene: 2. The CDR3 DNA sequence: TGTGCCTGGACGACAGGGGACTACGAGCAGTACTTC. This encodes CAWTTGDYEQYF.

On this clonotype itself: One junction end does not reproduce the germline sequence, and a read error may be involved. This chain links TRBV6-5 with TRBJ1-1, with D perhaps matching TRBD1 (5 bases). Germline V gives CDR1 MNHEY, CDR2 SVGAGI. The CDR3 covers 15 residues. The CDR3 DNA reads TGTACCAGCAGCTCCCTGCCCCAGCGTGGGACTGAAGCTCTCTTT. This codes for CTSSSLPQRGTEALF.

The table lists this clonotype with a count of one. A read error is likely, as this CDR3 ends without the conserved phenylalanine or tryptophan. The V and J genes are TRBV5-4 and TRBJ2-5; possibly TRBD2 for D (5 bases). This CDR3 is built from 14 residues. The V and J ends lost 4 bases and 5 bases respectively, with 15 bases between them. From germline, CDR1 is SGHNT and CDR2 YYREEE (reference sequence). The CDR3 region has the DNA TGTGCCAGCAGCCCTGCGCCGGGCGGGGAGACCCAGTACTCC. Encoded protein: CASSPAPGGETQYS.

Comment on this clonotype: A junction end diverges from the germline sequence, so it may reflect a read error. The gene calls are TRBV12-3 or TRBV12-4 and TRBJ1-4; D not resolved. CDR3 length equals 14 residues. The CDR3 spells CACSLDGIREELFF. The CDR3, as DNA: TGTGCCTGCAGTTTAGATGGGATTCGGGAAGAACTGTTTTTT.

In the case of this clonotype: The junction departs from the called germline gene at one end, perhaps through a read error. This chain uses TRBV4-1 with TRBJ1-1; TRBD1 might be the D (6 bases). This CDR3 comprises 14 residues. Per the germline V gene, CDR1 is MGHRA and CDR2 is YSYEKL. The CDR3 loop is CASSESFQGHEALF. CDR3 in DNA: TGCGCCAGCAGCGAGAGCTTTCAGGGACATGAAGCTCTCTTC.

This clonotype came up many times. This sequence joins TRBV6-5 and TRBJ2-1, with 11 bases matching TRBD1. Looked up from germline, CDR1 is MNHEY and CDR2 is SVGAGI. Trimming removed 4 bases from V and 5 bases from J; junction bases left unmatched: 7. The CDR3 runs 16 residues. CDR3 nucleotide sequence: TGTGCCAGCAGTTTCCTCCGGGACAGGGGGAACAATGAGCAGTTCTTC. Translation: CASSFLRDRGNNEQFF.

This clonotype was detected only a few times. Here the CDR3 omits its conserved ending phenylalanine or tryptophan, so a read error is the likely source. The V and J genes are TRBV4-2 and TRBJ2-7; TRBD2 matches 9 bases. The V segment lost 6 bases and the J segment 4 bases; nucleotides outside the gene matches: 13. The CDR3 has 16 residues. Germline lookup yields CDR1 LGHNA and CDR2 YNFKEQ. The CDR3 sequence is CASSQPPRGLAYEQYL. As DNA, the CDR3 is TGTGCCAGCAGTCAGCCACCCCGCGGACTAGCGTACGAGCAGTACCTC.